These 13 T cell receptor beta chains were sequenced from one sample in a study of blood T cell repertoires in COVID-19. The protocol was immunoSEQ multiplex PCR, while the TCRdb copy is restricted to in-frame clones and leaves out a portion. The repertoire has some 180,000 clones, around 87% of them found once; the top ten carry about 2.6%. Source material: peripheral blood. The source is a woman older than 75 with COVID-19, enrolled during active disease.

This clone was recorded once. The chain links TRBV27 to TRBJ2-5; 7 bases are shared with TRBD2. Germline assignment: CDR1 MNHEY and CDR2 SMNVEV (reference sequence). V was pared by 7 bases and J by 2 bases, with 7 bases of the junction left unmatched. The CDR3 runs 14 residues. This CDR3 reads CASKFAGEQETQYF. The DNA of the CDR3 is TGTGCCAGCAAATTCGCGGGGGAGCAAGAGACCCAGTACTTC.

V is TRBV29-1 and J is TRBJ1-2; D possibly corresponds to TRBD1 (6 bases). Germline V gene lookup returns CDR1 SQVTM and CDR2 ANQGSEA. Trimming took 7 bases from V and 6 from J, leaving 12 bases between them. The CDR3 consists of 11 residues. CDR3 sequence: CSAAQGNGYTF. Here the CDR3 DNA reads TGCAGCGCCGCCCAGGGGAATGGCTACACCTTC. The whole variable domain, filled in from reference TRBV29-1 and TRBJ1-2, reads SAVISQKPSRDICQRGTSLTIQCQVDSQVTMMFWYRQQPGQSLTLIATANQGSEATYESGFVIDKFPISRPNLTFSTLTVSNMSPEDSSIYLCSAAQGNGYTFGSGTRLTVV.

The chain has TRBV4-1 and TRBJ2-3; 7 bases fit TRBD1. Germline V lookup: CDR1 MGHRA, CDR2 YSYEKL. The length of the CDR3 is 16 residues. Trimming removed 1 base from V and 5 bases from J; junction bases left unmatched: 9. For the CDR3, the DNA is TGCGCCAGCAGCCAAGTCTTGTCAGGGGGTCGAGATACGCAGTATTTT. Encoded protein: CASSQVLSGGRDTQYF.

V is TRBV2 and J is TRBJ1-1, with D possibly being TRBD1 (6 bases). Germline V gene lookup returns CDR1 SNHLY and CDR2 FYNNEI. V lost 6 bases and J lost 1, with 9 bases in between. The CDR3 loop spans 13 amino acids. In DNA form, the CDR3 reads TGTGCCAGCAGGGAGGACAGGAACACTGAAGCTTTCTTT. Translation: CASREDRNTEAFF.

The chain recombines TRBV11-2 with TRBJ1-3, with 8 positions matching TRBD1. Germline CDR1 reads SGHAT; CDR2 reads FQNNGV. The CDR3 length is 16 residues. Trimming at V came to 0 bases and at J to 8 bases, leaving 9 bases not matched to a gene. The CDR3 loop is CASSLDPRRGPDTIYF. The CDR3 DNA reads as TGTGCCAGCAGCTTAGATCCTCGCAGGGGGCCGGACACCATATATTTT.

This clone was detected once. The chain uses TRBV6-6 and TRBJ2-1, with D possibly TRBD2 on 6 matching bases. This CDR3 has 11 residues. V was shortened by 5 bases and J by 9 bases, with 8 bases between the two germline ends. Per the germline V gene, CDR1 is MNHNY and CDR2 is SVGAGI (reference sequence). CDR3 loop: CASSQGGEQFF. In DNA form, the CDR3 reads TGTGCCAGCAGTCAGGGAGGTGAGCAGTTCTTC.

The rearrangement links TRBV19 to TRBJ1-1; the D is unclear. Trimming removed 5 bases from V and 0 bases from J, with 7 bases in between. There are 13 residues in the CDR3. CDR1 and CDR2 from the germline V gene are LNHDA and SQIVND (reference sequence). The CDR3 DNA is TGTGCCAGTAGTCCCCCGGTGAACACTGAAGCTTTCTTT. Protein sequence: CASSPPVNTEAFF. The full variable domain, in which reference TRBV19 and TRBJ1-1 provide the parts outside the CDR3, is DGGITQSPKYLFRKEGQNVTLSCEQNLNHDAMYWYRQDPGQGLRLIYYSQIVNDFQKGDIAEGYSVSREKKESFPLTVTSAQKNPTAFYLCASSPPVNTEAFFGQGTRLTVV.

The chain carries TRBV19 and TRBJ1-2; D not resolved. This CDR3 has 17 residues. CDR1 is LNHDA and CDR2 is SQIVND in the germline V gene (reference sequence). The V end lost 1 base, the J end lost 3 bases, and 18 bases lay between the germline ends. The DNA for the CDR3 is TGTGCCAGTAGTATAGTAGGCATGGGAGTCTCATACTATGGCTACACCTTC. Amino acid sequence: CASSIVGMGVSYYGYTF.

The chain joins TRBV9 to TRBJ1-6; D not resolved. In germline, CDR1 is SGDLS, CDR2 YYNGEE. Trimming cost V 3 bases and J 5 bases, with 6 bases left between them. The CDR3 is 13 residues long. The CDR3 loop reads CASSDGDNSPLHF. The CDR3 nucleotides read TGTGCCAGCAGCGACGGAGATAATTCACCCCTCCACTTT.

The chain is built from TRBV28 and TRBJ2-3, with TRBD2 as a possible D gene (6 bases). From germline, CDR1 is MDHEN and CDR2 SYDVKM. This CDR3 spans 15 amino acids. V was trimmed by 7 bases and J by 2 bases, leaving 16 bases between them. CDR3 DNA sequence: TGTGCCAGCATCCCAGCGGGCTATAACACAGATACGCAGTATTTT. Translation gives CASIPAGYNTDTQYF.

This clone was found a few times. V usage is TRBV4-3 and J usage is TRBJ1-1, with D tentatively TRBD1 (5 bases). V lost 3 bases, J lost 1 base, and 9 bases lay in between. The CDR3 has 14 amino acids. Germline CDR1 reads LGHNA; CDR2 reads YSLEER. The CDR3: CASSHWTTNTEAFF. CDR3 coding DNA: TGCGCCAGCAGCCACTGGACAACGAACACTGAAGCTTTCTTT.

This clone is a singleton in its sample. J is TRBJ2-1 and V is TRBV3-1 (or the pseudogene TRBV3-2); 9 bases line up with TRBD2. The CDR3 sequence is 15 residues long. V was clipped by 1 base and J by 3 bases; unmatched bases: 1. CDR1 and CDR2 (germline): LGHDT, YNNKEL (reference sequence). Here the CDR3 DNA reads TGTGCCAGCAGCCAAGTAGCGGGGGTCTACAATGAGCAGTTCTTC. Its protein is CASSQVAGVYNEQFF.

This clone has only a few counts. CDR3 region: CASRDWAGEQFF. DNA for the CDR3: TGTGCCAGCAGGGATTGGGCGGGTGAGCAGTTCTTC. The V call is TRBV27, the J call TRBJ2-1, with D maybe TRBD2 (5 bases). Trimming cost V 6 bases and J 9 bases, with 12 bases left between them. This CDR3 has 12 residues. Germline CDR1 is MNHEY and CDR2 is SMNVEV (reference sequence).